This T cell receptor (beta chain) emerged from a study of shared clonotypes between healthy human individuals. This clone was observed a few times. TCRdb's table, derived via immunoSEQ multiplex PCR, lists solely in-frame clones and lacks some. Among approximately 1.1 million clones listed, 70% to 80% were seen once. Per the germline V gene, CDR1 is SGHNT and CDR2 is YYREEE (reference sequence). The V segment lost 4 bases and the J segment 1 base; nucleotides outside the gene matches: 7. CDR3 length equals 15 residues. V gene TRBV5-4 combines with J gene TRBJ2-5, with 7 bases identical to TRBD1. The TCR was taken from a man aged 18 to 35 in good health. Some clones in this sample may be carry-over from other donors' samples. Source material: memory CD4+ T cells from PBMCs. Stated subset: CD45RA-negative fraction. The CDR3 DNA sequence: TGTGCCAGCAGCCCCCCGGGACAGCGCCAAGAGACCCAGTACTTC. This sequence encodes CASSPPGQRQETQYF. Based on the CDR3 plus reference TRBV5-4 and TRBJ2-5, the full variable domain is ETGVTQSPTHLIKTRGQQVTLRCSSQSGHNTVSWYQQALGQGPQFIFQYYREEENGRGNFPPRFSGLQFPNYSSELNVNALELDDSALYLCASSPPGQRQETQYFGPGTRLLVL.